This entry describes one T cell receptor beta chain. Its cognate antigen is unknown. In the PCR, 60 Vbeta and 13 Jbeta primers were used. Method: immunoSEQ multiplex PCR; TCRdb's copy keeps in-frame clones and lacks some. The repertoire consists of approximately 92,000 clones, with about three quarters occurring once and the leading ten covering almost 8.5%. This sample was taken from a study of cytomegalovirus exposure and HLA in healthy donors. Study findings and constraints: In a later analysis, an Asian-associated ancestry cluster reportedly showed fewer N-insertions than the 666-donor mean.

The CDR3 is made up of 15 amino acids. Between the trimmed V and J ends, which lost 1 base and 7 bases, there was a span of 16 bases. Germline V CDR1 and CDR2: LGHNA, YSLEER. The TCR comes from a man in his 60s in good health and CMV-seronegative. The chain employs TRBV4-3 and TRBJ1-2; a possible D gene is TRBD1 (6 bases). Material: PBMCs. CDR3 in amino acids: CASSQGTEGSSGYTF. CDR3 bases: TGCGCCAGCAGCCAAGGGACAGAGGGTTCTAGTGGCTACACCTTC.